The entry below gives a single TCR beta chain sequence along with its context. In the source study's methods: Reference gene primer amplification gave estimated nucleated cell counts. Libraries were prepared by immunoSEQ multiplex PCR; TCRdb keeps only in-frame clonotypes and omits some of them. V, J and clone size reflect that table, while D and trimming were determined from the DNA. In the table there are more than 200,000 clones, around 83% of which are singletons. The germline V gene has CDR1 LGHDT and CDR2 YNNKEL (reference sequence). The V gene lost 2 bases and the J gene lost 5 bases, with 10 bases spanning the gap. The CDR3 covers 14 residues. These data come from a study of blood T cell repertoires in COVID-19. Across the whole study: Sources were T cells, B-cell-depleted T cells, or PBMCs; the material itself was cDNA or gDNA.

J is TRBJ1-5 and V is TRBV3-1 (or the pseudogene TRBV3-2); D uncertain. This TCR derives from a woman between 50 and 59 years old with acute or convalescent COVID-19. The source material was peripheral blood. Written as DNA, the CDR3 is TGTGCCAGCAGCCAAAGCGCAGAACATCAGCCCCAGCATTTT. Protein sequence: CASSQSAEHQPQHF.